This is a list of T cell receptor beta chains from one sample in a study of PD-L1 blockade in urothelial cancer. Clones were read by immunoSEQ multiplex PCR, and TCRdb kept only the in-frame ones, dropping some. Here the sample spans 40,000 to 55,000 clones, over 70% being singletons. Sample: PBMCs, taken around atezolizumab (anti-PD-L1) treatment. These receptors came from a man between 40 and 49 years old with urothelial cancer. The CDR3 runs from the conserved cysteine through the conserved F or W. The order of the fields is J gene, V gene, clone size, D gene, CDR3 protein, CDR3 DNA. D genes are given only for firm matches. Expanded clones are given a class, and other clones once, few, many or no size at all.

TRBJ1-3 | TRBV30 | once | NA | CAWSGEYTTYF | TGTGCCTGGAGTGGGGAGTACACCACATATTTT
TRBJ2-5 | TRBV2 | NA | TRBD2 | CASSRTSGRETQYF | TGTGCCAGCAGTCGTACTAGCGGGAGGGAGACCCAGTACTTC
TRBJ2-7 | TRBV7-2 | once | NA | CASTSGSGSSYEQYF | TGTGCCAGCACGAGTGGGAGCGGAAGCTCCTACGAGCAGTACTTC
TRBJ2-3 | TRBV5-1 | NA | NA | CASRSNPGGADTQYF | TGCGCCAGCAGAAGTAACCCTGGGGGCGCAGATACGCAGTATTTT
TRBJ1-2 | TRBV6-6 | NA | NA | CASSYSVEGHGYTF | TGTGCCAGCAGTTACTCCGTTGAGGGCCATGGCTACACCTTC
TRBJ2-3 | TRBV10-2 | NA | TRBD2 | CASKREEGDTQYF | TGCGCCAGCAAACGGGAGGAAGGAGATACGCAGTATTTT
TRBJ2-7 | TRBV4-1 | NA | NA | CASSPGWGYEQYF | TGCGCCAGCAGCCCGGGGTGGGGCTACGAGCAGTACTTC
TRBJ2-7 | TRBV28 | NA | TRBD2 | CASSISGATAYEQYF | TGTGCCAGCAGTATTAGCGGGGCAACAGCCTACGAGCAGTACTTC
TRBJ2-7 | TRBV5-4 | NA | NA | CASSLDRGLSEQYF | TGTGCCAGCAGCTTGGATAGGGGCTTGAGCGAGCAGTACTTC
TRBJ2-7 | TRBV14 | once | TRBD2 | CASSRAGGAYEQYF | TGTGCCAGCAGCCGAGCGGGGGGGGCCTACGAGCAGTACTTC
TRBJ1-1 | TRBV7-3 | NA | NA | CASSSGQPNTEAFF | TGTGCCAGCAGCTCGGGACAACCGAACACTGAAGCTTTCTTT
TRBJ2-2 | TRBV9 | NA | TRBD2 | CASAGRDTTGELFF | TGTGCCAGCGCGGGGAGGGATACCACCGGGGAGCTGTTTTTT
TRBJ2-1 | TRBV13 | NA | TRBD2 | CASSPDGTSGSYDEQFF | TGTGCCAGCAGCCCAGATGGGACTAGCGGGAGCTATGATGAGCAGTTCTTC
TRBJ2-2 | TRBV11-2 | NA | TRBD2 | CASSSTSGRSGELFF | TGTGCCAGCAGCTCGACTAGCGGGAGATCCGGGGAGCTGTTTTTT
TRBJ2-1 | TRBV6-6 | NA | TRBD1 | CASSSVGTGAYNEQFF | TGTGCCAGCAGTTCTGTGGGGACAGGCGCCTACAATGAGCAGTTCTTC
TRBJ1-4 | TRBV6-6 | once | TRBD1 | CASRERQGTREKLFF | TGTGCCAGCAGGGAGAGACAGGGGACGCGTGAAAAACTGTTTTTT
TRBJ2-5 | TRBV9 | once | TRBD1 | CASSHFRGREETQYF | TGTGCCAGCAGCCACTTCAGGGGGCGAGAGGAGACCCAGTACTTC
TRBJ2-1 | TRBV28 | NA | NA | CASNGQDYRLSEQFF | TGTGCCAGCAATGGACAGGACTATCGTTTGAGTGAGCAGTTCTTC
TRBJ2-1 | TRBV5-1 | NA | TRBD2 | CASSGLADTLNEQFF | TGCGCCAGCAGCGGACTAGCGGACACCCTCAATGAGCAGTTCTTC
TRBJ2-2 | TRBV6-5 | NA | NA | CASSYYSGELFF | TGTGCCAGCAGTTACTACTCGGGGGAGCTGTTTTTT
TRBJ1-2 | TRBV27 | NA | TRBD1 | CATRQGRGGYTF | TGTGCCACCCGACAGGGACGGGGAGGCTACACCTTC
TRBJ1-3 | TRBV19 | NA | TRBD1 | CASSRQGSGNTIYF | TGTGCCAGTAGCCGACAGGGCTCTGGAAACACCATATATTTT
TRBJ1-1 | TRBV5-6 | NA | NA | CASSPTLNTEAFF | TGTGCCAGCAGCCCAACACTGAACACTGAAGCTTTCTTT
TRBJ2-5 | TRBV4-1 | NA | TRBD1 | CASSLAGTGKETQYF | TGCGCCAGCAGTCTGGCCGGGACAGGGAAAGAGACCCAGTACTTC
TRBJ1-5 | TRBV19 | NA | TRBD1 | CASTTGQKYNQPQHF | TGTGCCAGTACGACGGGACAGAAATACAATCAGCCCCAGCATTTT
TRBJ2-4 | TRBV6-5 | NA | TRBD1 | CASSPGWGQATIQYF | TGTGCCAGCAGTCCGGGGTGGGGACAGGCGACCATTCAGTACTTC
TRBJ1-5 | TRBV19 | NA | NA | CASSLIAAQAGHQPQHF | TGTGCCAGTAGTCTCATAGCGGCCCAGGCGGGCCATCAGCCCCAGCATTTT
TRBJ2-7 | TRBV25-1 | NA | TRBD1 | CASSQQGSYEQYF | TGTGCCAGCAGTCAACAGGGGTCCTACGAGCAGTACTTC
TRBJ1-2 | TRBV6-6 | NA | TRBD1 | CASRGQGADGYTF | TGTGCCAGCAGAGGACAGGGGGCGGATGGCTACACCTTC
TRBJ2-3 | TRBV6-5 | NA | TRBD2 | CASSVGLAGGDTQYF | TGTGCCAGCAGTGTGGGACTAGCGGGGGGAGATACGCAGTATTTT
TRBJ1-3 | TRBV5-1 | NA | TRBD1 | CASSRGQGVNTIYF | TGCGCCAGCAGCCGGGGACAGGGCGTAAACACCATATATTTT
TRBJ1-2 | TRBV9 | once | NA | CASSGGRGDYGYTF | TGTGCCAGCAGCGGGGGGAGGGGGGACTATGGCTACACCTTC
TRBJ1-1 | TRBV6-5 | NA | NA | CASSYEVGSRTEAFF | TGTGCCAGCAGTTACGAAGTGGGGAGTCGCACTGAAGCTTTCTTT
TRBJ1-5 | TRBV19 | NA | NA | CATRGAGVEGYQPQHF | TGTGCCACCCGAGGGGCAGGGGTAGAGGGGTATCAGCCCCAGCATTTT
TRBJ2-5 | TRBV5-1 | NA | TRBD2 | CASSLGLGLAEETQYF | TGCGCCAGCAGCTTGGGCTTGGGACTAGCGGAAGAGACCCAGTACTTC
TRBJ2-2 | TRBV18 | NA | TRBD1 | CASSPDRGDTGELFF | TGTGCCAGCTCTCCCGACAGGGGAGACACCGGGGAGCTGTTTTTT
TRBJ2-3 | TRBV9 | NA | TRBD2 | CASSVAQSGGGNTQYF | TGTGCCAGCAGCGTAGCCCAAAGCGGGGGAGGAAATACGCAGTATTTT
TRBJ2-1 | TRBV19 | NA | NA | CASTLTPGHPYNEQFF | TGTGCCAGTACCCTCACCCCGGGACACCCCTACAATGAGCAGTTCTTC
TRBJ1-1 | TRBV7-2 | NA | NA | CASRASQTRNTEAFF | TGTGCCAGCAGGGCGAGCCAGACAAGGAACACTGAAGCTTTCTTT
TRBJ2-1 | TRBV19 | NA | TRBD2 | CASSIGGQRETYNEQFF | TGTGCCAGTAGTATAGGGGGGCAGCGGGAGACCTACAATGAGCAGTTCTTC
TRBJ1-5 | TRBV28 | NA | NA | CASSPNNQPQHF | TGTGCCAGCAGCCCAAACAATCAGCCCCAGCATTTT
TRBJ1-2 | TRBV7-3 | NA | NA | CASSFDIHGYTF | TGTGCCAGCAGCTTCGACATACATGGCTACACCTTC
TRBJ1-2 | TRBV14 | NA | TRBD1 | CASSRNHRGGGYGYTF | TGTGCCAGCAGCCGAAACCACAGGGGCGGCGGCTATGGCTACACCTTC
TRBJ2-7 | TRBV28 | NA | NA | CASSSSRRQYF | TGTGCCAGCAGTTCCAGTCGGAGGCAGTACTTC
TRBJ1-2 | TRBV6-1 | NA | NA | CASSAYGTGSYGYTF | TGTGCCAGCAGTGCTTATGGTACGGGGTCCTATGGCTACACCTTC